These 23 T cell receptor beta chains originate from one sample sequenced in a study of regulatory T cells in long-lasting Graves disease. Described time point: newly diagnosed GD, antithyroid drugs for less than 3 months. Preparation of the TCR library used RNA extracted from PBMCs. Construction of the TCR beta libraries employed iRepertoire HTBI primers in conjunction with Arm-PCR of CDR3 regions. In TCRdb, the multiplex PCR reads were re-called with MiXCR into one record per CDR3 protein. The sample shows approximately 350,000 distinct CDR3 sequences, under 20% of them seen only once. These data also featured in a second study, about T cells in Graves' hyperthyroidism and ophthalmopathy.

Sequencing was performed on peripheral blood mononuclear cells (PBMCs), taken at new diagnosis, from a patient treated with antithyroid drugs. These receptors were obtained from a woman younger than 35 with Graves disease.

This clonotype has only a few counts. V usage is TRBV25-1 and J usage is TRBJ2-3; unclear D gene. The CDR3 is 13 amino acids. V was clipped by 1 base and J by 0 bases, with 2 bases between them. CDR1 and CDR2 from the germline V gene are MGHDK and SYGVNS. CDR3 protein: CASSEWSTDTQYF. The CDR3 region has the DNA TGTGCCAGCAGTGAATGGAGCACAGATACGCAGTATTTT. Combining the CDR3 with reference TRBV25-1 and TRBJ2-3 gives the whole variable domain EADIYQTPRYLVIGTGKKITLECSQTMGHDKMYWYQQDPGMELHLIHYSYGVNSTEKGDLSSESTVSRIRTEHFPLTLESARPSHTSQYLCASSEWSTDTQYFGPGTRLTVL.

The rearrangement joins TRBV20-1 to TRBJ2-5; weak D call: TRBD2 (5 bases). The germline V gene has CDR1 DFQATT and CDR2 SNEGSKA (reference sequence). V was trimmed by 0 bases and J by 2 bases, leaving 13 bases between them. This CDR3 contains 15 residues. CDR3 bases: TGCAGTGCTAGAGAGCGGTCCGGGATTCAAGAGACCCAGTACTTC. Its translation: CSARERSGIQETQYF.

This clonotype was recorded many times. V gene TRBV10-1 combines with J gene TRBJ2-1; unclear D gene. The CDR3 totals 16 residues. CDR1 and CDR2 from the germline V gene are WNHNN and SYGVQD (reference sequence). V was cut by 3 bases and J by 2 bases, with 14 bases left in between. This CDR3 is CASSELGLSAYNEQFF. CDR3 DNA: TGCGCCAGCAGTGAATTAGGTCTGTCTGCCTACAATGAGCAGTTCTTC.

This clonotype was seen ten or more times. J is TRBJ1-1 and V is TRBV12-5; D is ambiguous. This CDR3 has 13 amino acids. The germline V gene has CDR1 LGHNT and CDR2 FRNRAP. The V end lost 7 bases, the J end lost 1 base, and 10 bases lay between the germline ends. The CDR3 here is CASATPGNTEAFF. The CDR3 DNA is TGTGCTAGTGCTACGCCAGGGAACACTGAAGCTTTCTTT.

As for this clonotype: Since a far larger clone is one base different, this is likely a read error. The genes are TRBV28 and TRBJ1-5; no clear D gene. Per the germline V gene, CDR1 is MDHEN and CDR2 is SYDVKM. The CDR3 consists of 13 residues. Trimming took 6 bases from V and 2 from J, leaving 8 bases between them. The DNA of the CDR3 is TGTGCCAGCAGGGAACGTGGCAATCAGCCCCAGCATTTT. This codes for CASRERGNQPQHF.

As DNA, the CDR3 is TGTGCCAGCAGCCGCTCCCCTAGCGAGAACACCGGGGAGCTGTTTTTT. As protein: CASSRSPSENTGELFF. This rearrangement joins TRBV11-2 to TRBJ2-2, with a tentative D call TRBD2 (6 bases). With 5 bases removed from V and 1 base from J, the gap between germline ends came to 14 bases. CDR3 size: 16 residues. Germline assignment: CDR1 SGHAT and CDR2 FQNNGV.

In its sample, this clonotype was seen many times. The V and J genes are TRBV10-3 and TRBJ2-5; D might be TRBD1 or TRBD2, each matching 5 bases. The CDR3 length is 17 residues. The V gene lost 8 bases and the J gene lost 0 bases, with 22 bases spanning the gap. Germline V CDR1 and CDR2: ENHRY, SYGVKD. The chain's CDR3 is CAIGGRPGKMYQETQYF. CDR3 DNA sequence: TGTGCCATCGGGGGAAGACCGGGGAAGATGTACCAAGAGACCCAGTACTTC.

The chain has TRBV2 and TRBJ2-1; D could derive from TRBD1 or TRBD2 (6 bases each). The J call may not be correct, given that the DNA end is closer to TRBJ2-5. CDR3 length equals 15 residues. In germline, CDR1 is SNHLY, CDR2 FYNNEI. This CDR3 is CASSGGRTSQETQYF. CDR3 in DNA: TGTGCCAGCTCTGGGGGGCGTACCAGCCAAGAGACCCAGTACTTC.

Notes on this clonotype: With only one base between it and a far larger clone, this is likely a read error. V usage is TRBV6-2 or TRBV6-3 and J usage is TRBJ1-5, with D tentatively TRBD1 (5 bases). Germline CDR1 reads MNHEY; CDR2 reads SVGEGT. With 5 bases removed from V and 5 bases from J, the gap between germline ends came to 22 bases. There are 17 residues in the CDR3. For the CDR3, the DNA is TGTGCCAGCAGTGAAGTCTTGGCAGGGAGCGTAGATCAGCCCCAGCATTTT. Its translation: CASSEVLAGSVDQPQHF.

Concerning this clonotype itself: This likely traces to a read error, being one base from a far larger clone. J is TRBJ2-1 and V is TRBV20-1, with TRBD2 matching over 14 bases. The CDR3 is made up of 17 amino acids. The germline V gene encodes CDR1 DFQATT and CDR2 SNEGSKA (reference sequence). V lost 3 bases, J lost 10 bases, and 14 bases stayed unmatched. The CDR3 region is CSARSGTSGSESYEQFF. The CDR3 bases are TGCAGTGCTAGGAGTGGGACTAGCGGGAGTGAGTCCTACGAGCAGTTCTTC.

The rearrangement joins TRBV29-1 to TRBJ1-3, with unresolved D. This CDR3 has 14 amino acids. Deletions cut 0 bases from V and 2 bases from J, with 8 bases between. Germline loops: CDR1 SQVTM, CDR2 ANQGSEA. CDR3 in amino acids: CSVEDLGTGNTIYF. The CDR3 DNA follows: TGCAGCGTTGAAGATTTGGGGACTGGAAACACCATATATTTT.

The chain has TRBV5-5 and TRBJ1-4; D is unclear. CDR3 length equals 14 residues. Trimming pared 4 bases from V and 8 bases from J, leaving 15 bases between. Germline CDR1 and CDR2: SGHKS and YYEKEE (reference sequence). CDR3 in amino acids: CASSTEHGGEKLFF. Written as DNA, the CDR3 is TGTGCCAGCAGCACCGAGCACGGCGGCGAAAAACTGTTTTTT. Full variable domain (rest looked up from reference TRBV5-5 and TRBJ1-4): DAGVTQSPTHLIKTRGQQVTLRCSPISGHKSVSWYQQVLGQGPQFIFQYYEKEERGRGNFPDRFSARQFPNYSSELNVNALLLGDSALYLCASSTEHGGEKLFFGSGTQLSVL.

This clonotype was counted many times. The chain is built from TRBV13 and TRBJ2-3, with 13 bases lining up with TRBD2. Losses at the gene ends were 5 bases for V and 1 base for J; bases not matched to a gene: 12. Germline V CDR1 and CDR2: PRHDT, FYEKMQ (reference sequence). The CDR3 covers 19 residues. The CDR3 reads CASSRRLAGGRPRTDTQYF. The CDR3 DNA reads as TGTGCCAGCAGCCGTAGACTAGCGGGGGGCCGGCCTCGCACAGATACGCAGTATTTT.

This clonotype has ten or more counts. V usage is TRBV12-3 or TRBV12-4 and J usage is TRBJ2-7; D is possibly TRBD2 (6 bases). The V gene lost 2 bases and the J gene lost 5 bases, with 10 bases spanning the gap. CDR3 size: 13 residues. The CDR3 protein is CASSLTGVNEQYF. The DNA of the CDR3 is TGTGCCAGCAGTTTAACGGGAGTCAACGAGCAGTACTTC.

This clonotype was counted ten times or more. The chain uses TRBV6-1 and TRBJ2-3; the D gene is possibly TRBD2 (6 bases). The V end was cut by 3 bases, the J end by 0 bases, with 10 bases between. The CDR3 totals 15 residues. CDR1 is MNHNS and CDR2 is SASEGT in the germline V gene. The CDR3 is CASSDSGSSTDTQYF. Written as DNA, the CDR3 is TGTGCCAGCAGTGATAGCGGTTCTAGCACAGATACGCAGTATTTT.

Points on this clonotype: This could be a read error, since a much larger clone is one nucleotide away. This sequence joins TRBV2 and TRBJ1-1; unclear D gene. The CDR3 is 15 amino acids. Germline V gives CDR1 SNHLY, CDR2 FYNNEI. CDR3 in DNA: TGTGCCAGCAGTGAACAGCCCCCAAGACAAGGTGAAGCTTCCTTT. The encoded protein is CASSEQPPRQGEASF. Full variable domain (rest looked up from reference TRBV2 and TRBJ1-1): EPEVTQTPSHQVTQMGQEVILRCVPISNHLYFYWYRQILGQKVEFLVSFYNNEISEKSEIFDDQFSVERPDGSNFTLKIRSTKLEDSAMYFCASSEQPPRQGEASFGQGTRLTVV.

This clonotype was picked up many times. The chain uses TRBV24-1 and TRBJ2-5; D gene uncertain. Trimming stripped 7 bases from V and 2 bases from J, with 13 bases between. This CDR3 region has 14 residues. Germline CDR1 is KGHDR and CDR2 is SFDVKD. CDR3 coding DNA: TGTGCCACCAGCGCGGTTGAGGCTCAAGAGACCCAGTACTTC. Its protein is CATSAVEAQETQYF.

The V gene is TRBV10-3, the J gene TRBJ2-5; D perhaps matches TRBD1 (6 bases). There are 14 residues in the CDR3. V gave up 0 bases and J gave up 3 bases, with 8 bases separating them. Germline CDR1 ENHRY, CDR2 SYGVKD. The CDR3 loop reads CAISESTGKETQYF. CDR3 nucleotide sequence: TGTGCCATCAGTGAGTCCACAGGGAAAGAGACCCAGTACTTC.

This clonotype was seen only a few times. The gene calls are TRBV16 and TRBJ2-7; 9 nucleotides agree with TRBD1. The length of the CDR3 is 13 residues. Looked up from germline, CDR1 is KGHSY and CDR2 is FQNENV. With 3 bases clipped from V and 6 bases from J, the junction kept 3 bases outside the gene matches. Here the CDR3 reads CASSQDRGSEQYF. CDR3 sequence (DNA): TGTGCCAGCAGCCAGGACAGGGGCAGCGAGCAGTACTTC.

This clonotype was detected many times. V and J are TRBV11-2 and TRBJ2-2, with D tentatively TRBD2 (5 bases). This CDR3 is 13 amino acids long. V gave up 2 bases and J gave up 5 bases, with 6 bases separating them. From germline, CDR1 is SGHAT and CDR2 FQNNGV. The CDR3 protein is CASSLRGTGELFF. DNA for the CDR3: TGTGCCAGCAGCTTACGGGGAACCGGGGAGCTGTTTTTT. Combining the CDR3 with reference TRBV11-2 and TRBJ2-2 gives the whole variable domain EAGVAQSPRYKIIEKRQSVAFWCNPISGHATLYWYQQILGQGPKLLIQFQNNGVVDDSQLPKDRFSAERLKGVDSTLKIQPAKLEDSAVYLCASSLRGTGELFFGEGSRLTVL.

V usage is TRBV27 and J usage is TRBJ1-5; TRBD1 matches 8 bases. J was trimmed by 6 bases and V by 5 bases; bases with no gene match: 6. The CDR3 length is 14 residues. Germline V lookup: CDR1 MNHEY, CDR2 SMNVEV (reference sequence). Here the CDR3 DNA reads TGTGCCAGCAGTGCCCCAGGGGGCGGTCAGCCCCAGCATTTT. Its protein product is CASSAPGGGQPQHF.

The chain combines TRBV6-5 with TRBJ2-5; maybe TRBD2 (5 bases). V lost 0 bases and J 3 bases, leaving 14 bases between the germline ends. Germline assignment: CDR1 MNHEY and CDR2 SVGAGI. There are 16 residues in the CDR3. CDR3 bases: TGTGCCAGCAGTTACTCGAGCGGCAGGTTGAAAGAGACCCAGTACTTC. This gives the protein CASSYSSGRLKETQYF.

This clonotype was counted many times. This rearrangement joins TRBV10-3 to TRBJ2-2; TRBD2 matches 11 bases. CDR1 and CDR2 from the germline V gene are ENHRY and SYGVKD. The CDR3 spans 18 residues. V shed 5 bases, J shed 7 bases, and the junction held 15 bases outside the gene matches. The CDR3 region is CAISRWLTSGNKDGELFF. Written as DNA, the CDR3 is TGTGCCATCAGTCGTTGGCTGACTAGCGGGAATAAAGACGGGGAGCTGTTTTTT.